The T cell receptor beta chain described here comes from a study of CD8 T cells in ankylosing spondylitis. Study outcomes and limitations: Reported data indicate significant enrichment of disease-linked clones within matched ankylosing spondylitis synovial fluid.

For this clonotype: The antigen is unknown.

Germline V gene lookup returns CDR1 DFQATT and CDR2 SNEGSKA (reference sequence). The V gene lost 3 bases and the J gene lost 1 base, with 9 bases spanning the gap. There are 14 residues in the CDR3. Each CDR3 protein gets one entry after TCRdb re-called the 5' RACE reads with MiXCR. The sample consists of approximately 250,000 distinct CDR3 sequences, roughly a quarter of them appearing once. The origin of this receptor is a male donor with ankylosing spondylitis or in good health (not recorded which). The chain carries TRBV20-1 and TRBJ2-2; no definite D call. What was sequenced was blood, either unsorted or a sorted T cell fraction (not recorded which). CDR3 amino acids: CSASARRNTGELFF. The DNA for the CDR3 is TGCAGTGCTAGTGCCAGACGGAACACCGGGGAGCTGTTTTTT.